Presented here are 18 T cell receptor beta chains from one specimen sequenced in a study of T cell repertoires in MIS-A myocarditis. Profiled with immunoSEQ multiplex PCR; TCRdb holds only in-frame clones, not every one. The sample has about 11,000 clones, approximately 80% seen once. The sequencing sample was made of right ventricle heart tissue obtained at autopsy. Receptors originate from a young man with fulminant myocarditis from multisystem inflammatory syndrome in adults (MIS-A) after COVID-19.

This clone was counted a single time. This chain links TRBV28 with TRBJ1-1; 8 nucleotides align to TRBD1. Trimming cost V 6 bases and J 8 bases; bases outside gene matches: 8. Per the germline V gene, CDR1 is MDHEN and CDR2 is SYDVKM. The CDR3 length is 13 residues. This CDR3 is CASRIQGAREAFF. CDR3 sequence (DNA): TGTGCCAGCAGGATTCAGGGGGCCCGGGAAGCTTTCTTT.

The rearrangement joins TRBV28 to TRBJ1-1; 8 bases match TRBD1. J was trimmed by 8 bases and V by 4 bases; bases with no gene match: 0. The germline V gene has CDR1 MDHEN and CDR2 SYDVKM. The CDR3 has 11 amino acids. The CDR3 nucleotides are TGTGCCAGCAGTTGGACAGGGGAAGCTTTCTTT. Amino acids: CASSWTGEAFF.

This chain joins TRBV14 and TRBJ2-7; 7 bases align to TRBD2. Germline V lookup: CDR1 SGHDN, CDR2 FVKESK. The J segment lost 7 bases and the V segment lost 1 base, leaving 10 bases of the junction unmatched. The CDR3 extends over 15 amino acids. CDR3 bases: TGTGCCAGCAGCCAAGTTGGGGGGGGAATAGGGGAGCAGTACTTC. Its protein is CASSQVGGGIGEQYF.

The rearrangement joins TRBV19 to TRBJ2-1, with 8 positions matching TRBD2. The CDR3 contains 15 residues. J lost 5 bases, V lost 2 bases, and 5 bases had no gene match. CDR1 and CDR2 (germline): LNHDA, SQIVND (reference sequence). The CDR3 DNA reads TGTGCCAGTAGTATACTTAGCGGGGCGAACAATGAGCAGTTCTTC. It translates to CASSILSGANNEQFF. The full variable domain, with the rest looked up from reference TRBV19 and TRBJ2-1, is DGGITQSPKYLFRKEGQNVTLSCEQNLNHDAMYWYRQDPGQGLRLIYYSQIVNDFQKGDIAEGYSVSREKKESFPLTVTSAQKNPTAFYLCASSILSGANNEQFFGPGTRLTVL.

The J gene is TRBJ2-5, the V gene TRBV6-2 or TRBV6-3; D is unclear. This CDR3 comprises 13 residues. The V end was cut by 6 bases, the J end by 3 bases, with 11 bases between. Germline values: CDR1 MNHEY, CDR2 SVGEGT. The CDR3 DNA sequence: TGTGCCAGCAGCCCTCGCGAGGAAGAGACCCAGTACTTC. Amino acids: CASSPREEETQYF.

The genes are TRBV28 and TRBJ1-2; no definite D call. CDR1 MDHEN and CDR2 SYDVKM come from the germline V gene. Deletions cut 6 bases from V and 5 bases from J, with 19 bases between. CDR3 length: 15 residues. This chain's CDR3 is CASRPMPWTLYGYTF. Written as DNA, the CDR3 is TGTGCCAGCAGACCTATGCCCTGGACCCTATATGGCTACACCTTC.

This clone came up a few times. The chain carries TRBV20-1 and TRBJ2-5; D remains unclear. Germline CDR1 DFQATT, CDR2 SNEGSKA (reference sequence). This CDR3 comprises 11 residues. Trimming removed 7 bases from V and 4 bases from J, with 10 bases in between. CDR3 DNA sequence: TGCAGTGGAAGACCGGGAGAGACCCAGTACTTC. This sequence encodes CSGRPGETQYF.

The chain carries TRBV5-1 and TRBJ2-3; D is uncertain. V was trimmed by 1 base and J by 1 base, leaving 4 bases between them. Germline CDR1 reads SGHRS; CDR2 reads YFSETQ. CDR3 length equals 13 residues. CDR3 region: CASSLLGTDTQYF. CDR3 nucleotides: TGCGCCAGCAGCTTGCTAGGCACAGATACGCAGTATTTT.

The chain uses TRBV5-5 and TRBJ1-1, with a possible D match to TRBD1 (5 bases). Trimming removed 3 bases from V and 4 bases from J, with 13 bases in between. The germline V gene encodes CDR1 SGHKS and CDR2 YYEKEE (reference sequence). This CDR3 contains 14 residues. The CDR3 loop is CASSSGTYGTEAFF. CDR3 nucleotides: TGTGCCAGCAGCTCCGGGACCTACGGCACTGAAGCTTTCTTT.

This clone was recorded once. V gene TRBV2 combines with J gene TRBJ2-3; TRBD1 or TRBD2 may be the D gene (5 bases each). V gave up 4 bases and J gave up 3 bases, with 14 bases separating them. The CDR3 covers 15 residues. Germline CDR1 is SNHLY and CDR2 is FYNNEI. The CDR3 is CASSGGTGFTDTQYF. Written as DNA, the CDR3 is TGTGCCAGCAGTGGTGGGACGGGTTTTACAGATACGCAGTATTTT.

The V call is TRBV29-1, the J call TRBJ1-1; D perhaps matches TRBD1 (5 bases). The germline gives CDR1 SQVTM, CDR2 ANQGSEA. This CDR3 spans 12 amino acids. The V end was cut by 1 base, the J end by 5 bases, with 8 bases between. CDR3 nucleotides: TGCAGCGTTGAAGGCGGGGGGACTGAAGCTTTCTTT. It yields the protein CSVEGGGTEAFF.

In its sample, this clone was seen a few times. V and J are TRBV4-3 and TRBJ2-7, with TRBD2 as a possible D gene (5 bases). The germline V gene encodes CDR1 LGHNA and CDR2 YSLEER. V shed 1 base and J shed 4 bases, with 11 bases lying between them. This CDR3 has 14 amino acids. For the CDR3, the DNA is TGCGCCAGCAGCCAAGCACGGGGAGCGTACGAGCAGTACTTC. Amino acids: CASSQARGAYEQYF.

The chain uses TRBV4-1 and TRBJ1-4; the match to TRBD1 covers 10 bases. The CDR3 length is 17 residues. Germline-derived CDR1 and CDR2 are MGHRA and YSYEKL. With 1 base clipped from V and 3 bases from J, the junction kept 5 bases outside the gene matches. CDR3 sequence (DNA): TGCGCCAGCAGCCAAGGAACAGGGACAGGGGCTAATGAAAAACTGTTTTTT. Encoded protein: CASSQGTGTGANEKLFF.

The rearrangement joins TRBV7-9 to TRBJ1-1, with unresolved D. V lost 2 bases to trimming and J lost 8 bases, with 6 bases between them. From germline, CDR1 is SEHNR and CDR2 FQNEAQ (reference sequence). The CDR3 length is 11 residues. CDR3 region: CASSLRGEAFF. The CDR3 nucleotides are TGTGCCAGCAGCTTAAGAGGGGAAGCTTTCTTT.

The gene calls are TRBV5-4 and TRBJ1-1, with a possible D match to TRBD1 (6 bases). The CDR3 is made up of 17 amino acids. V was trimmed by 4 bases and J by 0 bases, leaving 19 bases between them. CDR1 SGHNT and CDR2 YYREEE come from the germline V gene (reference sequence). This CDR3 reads CASSRFLGGSMNTEAFF. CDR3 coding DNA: TGTGCCAGCAGCCGTTTTCTCGGGGGCTCAATGAACACTGAAGCTTTCTTT.

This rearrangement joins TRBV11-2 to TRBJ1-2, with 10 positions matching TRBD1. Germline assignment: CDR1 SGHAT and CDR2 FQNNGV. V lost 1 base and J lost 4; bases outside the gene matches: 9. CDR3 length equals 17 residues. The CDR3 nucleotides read TGTGCCAGCAGCTTAGGGACAGGGGGGGAGTTTAGCTATGGCTACACCTTC. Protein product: CASSLGTGGEFSYGYTF.

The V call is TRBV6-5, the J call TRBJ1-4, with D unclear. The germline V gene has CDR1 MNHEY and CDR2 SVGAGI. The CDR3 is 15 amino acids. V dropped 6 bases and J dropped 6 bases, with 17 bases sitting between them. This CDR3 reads CASRDLRAGDEKLFF. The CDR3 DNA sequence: TGTGCCAGCAGGGACCTGAGGGCCGGCGATGAAAAACTGTTTTTT.

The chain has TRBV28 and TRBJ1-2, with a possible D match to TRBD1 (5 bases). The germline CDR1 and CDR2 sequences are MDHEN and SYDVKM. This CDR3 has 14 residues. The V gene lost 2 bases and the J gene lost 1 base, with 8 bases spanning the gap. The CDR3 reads CASSLVQGNYGYTF. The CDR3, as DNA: TGTGCCAGCAGTTTAGTGCAGGGTAACTATGGCTACACCTTC.